This is a list of T cell receptor beta chains from one sample in a study of identical twins. Each CDR3 protein gets one entry after TCRdb re-called the 5' RACE reads with MiXCR. Counted here are 1.5 million to 2 million distinct CDR3 sequences, less than 40% occurring once; the ten biggest clones make up around 0.25%. The sequencing input was cord blood. These receptors all stem from a newborn girl in good health. Both conserved end residues are part of each CDR3. The D gene is left open where the match is weak. A row's size may be missing; if present it is once, few, many or a size class.

d_call: -
j_call: TRBJ1-6
clone_size: -
v_call: TRBV7-2
cdr3_aa: CASSIQGLLNSPLHF
cdr3_nt: TGTGCCAGCAGCATTCAGGGGCTTCTGAATTCACCCCTCCACTTT

d_call: -
j_call: TRBJ2-5
clone_size: -
v_call: TRBV20-1
cdr3_aa: CSAKTMGVQETQYF
cdr3_nt: TGCAGTGCTAAAACGATGGGAGTGCAAGAGACCCAGTACTTC

d_call: -
j_call: TRBJ1-2
clone_size: -
v_call: TRBV6-5
cdr3_aa: CASSYSTQGRGDYTF
cdr3_nt: TGTGCCAGCAGTTACTCGACACAGGGCCGGGGGGACTACACCTTC

d_call: TRBD1
j_call: TRBJ1-2
clone_size: -
v_call: TRBV6-6
cdr3_aa: CASRRDRGGYGYTF
cdr3_nt: TGTGCCAGTCGCCGGGACAGGGGAGGCTATGGCTACACCTTC

d_call: TRBD1
j_call: TRBJ1-6
clone_size: -
v_call: TRBV18
cdr3_aa: CASSPQGGDSPLHF
cdr3_nt: TGTGCCAGCTCACCTCAGGGGGGTGACTCACCCCTCCACTTT

d_call: -
j_call: TRBJ1-1
clone_size: -
v_call: TRBV29-1
cdr3_aa: CSAWRTEAFF
cdr3_nt: TGCAGCGCCTGGAGAACTGAAGCTTTCTTT

d_call: TRBD2
j_call: TRBJ2-1
clone_size: -
v_call: TRBV28
cdr3_aa: CASSPGTSPNEQFF
cdr3_nt: TGTGCCAGCAGTCCGGGGACTAGCCCCAATGAGCAGTTCTTC

d_call: TRBD1
j_call: TRBJ1-6
clone_size: few
v_call: TRBV30
cdr3_aa: CAWSATGTEGSPLHF
cdr3_nt: TGTGCCTGGAGTGCAACGGGGACAGAGGGATCACCCCTCCACTTT

d_call: -
j_call: TRBJ1-5
clone_size: many
v_call: TRBV12-3/TRBV12-4
cdr3_aa: CASSPTGGSNQPQHF
cdr3_nt: TGTGCCAGCAGCCCGACAGGCGGTAGCAATCAGCCCCAGCATTTT

d_call: TRBD2
j_call: TRBJ2-1
clone_size: -
v_call: TRBV7-9
cdr3_aa: CASSSRSGRAHNEQFF
cdr3_nt: TGTGCCAGCAGCTCCCGTAGCGGGAGGGCCCACAATGAGCAGTTCTTC

d_call: -
j_call: TRBJ1-2
clone_size: many
v_call: TRBV7-9
cdr3_aa: CASSSGADGYTF
cdr3_nt: TGTGCCAGCAGCTCGGGTGCGGACGGCTACACCTTC

d_call: -
j_call: TRBJ2-1
clone_size: few
v_call: TRBV20-1
cdr3_aa: CSARALAQSNEQFF
cdr3_nt: TGCAGTGCTAGAGCTCTAGCGCAGTCGAATGAGCAGTTCTTC

d_call: TRBD2
j_call: TRBJ2-1
clone_size: -
v_call: TRBV5-6
cdr3_aa: CASGLGLGRVREQFF
cdr3_nt: TGTGCCAGCGGCTTGGGACTAGGTCGGGTGAGGGAGCAGTTCTTC

d_call: -
j_call: TRBJ1-6
clone_size: -
v_call: TRBV4-1
cdr3_aa: CASSQGLFGRTSSYNSPLHF
cdr3_nt: TGCGCCAGCAGCCAAGGATTATTCGGGCGGACGAGCTCCTATAATTCACCCCTCCACTTT

d_call: -
j_call: TRBJ2-1
clone_size: -
v_call: TRBV7-9
cdr3_aa: CASSLRGLALYNEQFF
cdr3_nt: TGTGCCAGCAGCTTACGCGGGCTAGCGCTTTACAATGAGCAGTTCTTC

d_call: -
j_call: TRBJ1-2
clone_size: few
v_call: TRBV5-6
cdr3_aa: CASSPGGKEGYTF
cdr3_nt: TGTGCCAGCAGCCCTGGCGGGAAGGAAGGCTACACCTTC

d_call: TRBD1
j_call: TRBJ1-4
clone_size: -
v_call: TRBV5-1
cdr3_aa: CASSLSAGTGASSYEKLFF
cdr3_nt: TGCGCCAGCAGCTTGAGCGCCGGGACAGGAGCTAGTAGCTATGAAAAACTGTTTTTT

d_call: -
j_call: TRBJ2-2
clone_size: -
v_call: TRBV20-1
cdr3_aa: CSARVKSGELFF
cdr3_nt: TGCAGTGCTAGAGTTAAATCCGGGGAGCTGTTTTTT

d_call: TRBD2
j_call: TRBJ2-3
clone_size: -
v_call: TRBV10-3
cdr3_aa: CAISGTSGSGDTQYF
cdr3_nt: TGTGCCATCAGTGGGACTAGCGGGAGCGGAGATACGCAGTATTTT

d_call: -
j_call: TRBJ1-3
clone_size: -
v_call: TRBV20-1
cdr3_aa: CSAPRGGAGNTIYF
cdr3_nt: TGCAGTGCTCCCCGCGGGGGGGCTGGAAACACCATATATTTT

d_call: TRBD1
j_call: TRBJ1-2
clone_size: few
v_call: TRBV5-1
cdr3_aa: CASSSDTDRGLYGYTF
cdr3_nt: TGCGCCAGCAGCTCGGACACGGACAGGGGGCTCTATGGCTACACCTTC

d_call: -
j_call: TRBJ1-4
clone_size: -
v_call: TRBV6-5
cdr3_aa: CASSYVRGRSEKLFF
cdr3_nt: TGTGCCAGCAGTTACGTCAGGGGCAGGAGTGAAAAACTGTTTTTT

d_call: -
j_call: TRBJ1-2
clone_size: -
v_call: TRBV12-3/TRBV12-4
cdr3_aa: CASILSGDYGYTF
cdr3_nt: TGTGCCAGCATCCTATCAGGGGACTATGGCTACACCTTC

d_call: -
j_call: TRBJ2-7
clone_size: -
v_call: TRBV5-1
cdr3_aa: CASRGQSSRDEQYF
cdr3_nt: TGCGCCAGCAGAGGCCAGAGTTCCAGGGACGAGCAGTACTTC

d_call: TRBD2
j_call: TRBJ2-3
clone_size: few
v_call: TRBV5-1
cdr3_aa: CASRGRGGRDTQYF
cdr3_nt: TGCGCCAGCAGGGGCCGGGGGGGTCGAGATACGCAGTATTTT

d_call: -
j_call: TRBJ2-1
clone_size: many
v_call: TRBV20-1
cdr3_aa: CSAQLEEQFF
cdr3_nt: TGCAGTGCCCAACTGGAGGAGCAGTTCTTC

d_call: -
j_call: TRBJ2-3
clone_size: few
v_call: TRBV20-1
cdr3_aa: CSARHIPGRLRTDTQYF
cdr3_nt: TGCAGTGCTCGTCATATACCGGGACGCCTCCGCACAGATACGCAGTATTTT

d_call: TRBD2
j_call: TRBJ2-7
clone_size: -
v_call: TRBV10-3
cdr3_aa: CAIAIAGAAYEQYF
cdr3_nt: TGTGCCATCGCGATAGCGGGGGCGGCCTACGAGCAGTACTTC

d_call: -
j_call: TRBJ1-5
clone_size: -
v_call: TRBV28
cdr3_aa: CASLTRENQPQHF
cdr3_nt: TGTGCCAGCCTGACAAGAGAGAATCAGCCCCAGCATTTT

d_call: -
j_call: TRBJ2-7
clone_size: few
v_call: TRBV25-1
cdr3_aa: CASSEGQVNEQYF
cdr3_nt: TGTGCCAGCAGTGAGGGGCAGGTGAACGAGCAGTACTTC

d_call: -
j_call: TRBJ1-2
clone_size: -
v_call: TRBV20-1
cdr3_aa: CSARIDGGEYGYTF
cdr3_nt: TGCAGTGCTAGAATCGATGGGGGGGAATATGGCTACACCTTC

d_call: TRBD2
j_call: TRBJ2-3
clone_size: -
v_call: TRBV4-2
cdr3_aa: CASSPFGTSGNKGTDTQYF
cdr3_nt: TGTGCCAGCAGCCCCTTCGGGACTAGCGGGAATAAGGGCACAGATACGCAGTATTTT

d_call: -
j_call: TRBJ2-7
clone_size: many
v_call: TRBV6-5
cdr3_aa: CASSNYNEQYF
cdr3_nt: TGTGCCAGCAGCAACTACAACGAGCAGTACTTC

d_call: TRBD2
j_call: TRBJ2-3
clone_size: few
v_call: TRBV28
cdr3_aa: CASSLGGTSVLTGTQYF
cdr3_nt: TGTGCCAGCAGTTTAGGGGGGACTAGCGTCCTCACCGGTACGCAGTATTTT

d_call: TRBD2
j_call: TRBJ2-5
clone_size: -
v_call: TRBV20-1
cdr3_aa: CSAFGLAEETQYF
cdr3_nt: TGCAGTGCTTTCGGACTAGCGGAAGAGACCCAGTACTTC

d_call: TRBD2
j_call: TRBJ2-5
clone_size: -
v_call: TRBV5-1
cdr3_aa: CASSLGLRTSGMYF
cdr3_nt: TGCGCCAGCAGCTTGGGGCTAAGGACTAGCGGGATGTACTTC

d_call: TRBD1
j_call: TRBJ2-7
clone_size: -
v_call: TRBV25-1
cdr3_aa: CASSLDDRGLYEQYF
cdr3_nt: TGTGCCAGCAGCTTAGACGACAGGGGGCTTTACGAGCAGTACTTC

d_call: TRBD2
j_call: TRBJ2-3
clone_size: -
v_call: TRBV10-1
cdr3_aa: CASSVGGASGTDTQYF
cdr3_nt: TGCGCCAGCAGTGTCGGGGGGGCCAGTGGCACAGATACGCAGTATTTT

d_call: TRBD1
j_call: TRBJ1-5
clone_size: -
v_call: TRBV3-1
cdr3_aa: CASSLPRNRGWYPQHF
cdr3_nt: TGTGCCAGCAGCCTTCCTCGAAACAGGGGGTGGTATCCCCAGCATTTT

d_call: TRBD2
j_call: TRBJ2-5
clone_size: -
v_call: TRBV7-2
cdr3_aa: CASSLVGAGGGARETQYF
cdr3_nt: TGTGCCAGCAGCTTAGTGGGTGCCGGCGGGGGGGCCAGGGAGACCCAGTACTTC

d_call: -
j_call: TRBJ2-1
clone_size: -
v_call: TRBV30
cdr3_aa: CAWTGGGTYNEQFF
cdr3_nt: TGTGCCTGGACAGGAGGGGGGACATACAATGAGCAGTTCTTC

d_call: -
j_call: TRBJ2-5
clone_size: few
v_call: TRBV7-9
cdr3_aa: CASSLVSGFQETQYF
cdr3_nt: TGTGCCAGCAGCTTAGTCTCAGGCTTCCAAGAGACCCAGTACTTC

d_call: -
j_call: TRBJ1-4
clone_size: few
v_call: TRBV27
cdr3_aa: CASSLTAATNEKLFF
cdr3_nt: TGTGCCAGCAGTTTAACGGCAGCAACTAATGAAAAACTGTTTTTT

d_call: -
j_call: TRBJ1-4
clone_size: many
v_call: TRBV29-1
cdr3_aa: CSVEWEPYEKLFF
cdr3_nt: TGCAGCGTTGAATGGGAACCTTATGAAAAACTGTTTTTT

d_call: -
j_call: TRBJ2-7
clone_size: -
v_call: TRBV24-1
cdr3_aa: CATKQASINEQYF
cdr3_nt: TGTGCCACCAAACAGGCCTCAATCAATGAGCAGTACTTC

d_call: -
j_call: TRBJ1-1
clone_size: -
v_call: TRBV18
cdr3_aa: CASSLRDNFMNTEAFF
cdr3_nt: TGTGCCAGCTCACTCCGGGACAACTTCATGAACACTGAAGCTTTCTTT

d_call: TRBD1
j_call: TRBJ2-3
clone_size: few
v_call: TRBV10-1
cdr3_aa: CASSEGQGRPTDTQYF
cdr3_nt: TGCGCCAGCAGTGAGGGACAGGGGCGCCCCACAGATACGCAGTATTTT

d_call: -
j_call: TRBJ2-1
clone_size: -
v_call: TRBV12-3/TRBV12-4
cdr3_aa: CVSSLVGRKGDEQFF
cdr3_nt: TGTGTCAGCAGTTTAGTAGGGAGGAAAGGCGATGAGCAGTTCTTC

d_call: -
j_call: TRBJ1-1
clone_size: -
v_call: TRBV20-1
cdr3_aa: CSARDWGEFEAFF
cdr3_nt: TGCAGTGCTAGAGATTGGGGAGAGTTTGAAGCTTTCTTT

d_call: TRBD1
j_call: TRBJ1-5
clone_size: few
v_call: TRBV24-1
cdr3_aa: CATSDRVNQPQHF
cdr3_nt: TGTGCCACCTCGGACAGGGTGAACCAGCCCCAGCATTTT